Listed below are T cell receptor beta chains from one sample, sequenced in a study of cytomegalovirus exposure and HLA in healthy donors. TCRdb's table, derived via immunoSEQ multiplex PCR, lists solely in-frame clones and lacks some. Of 210,000 or so clones in the sample, roughly 80% were seen once. Sequenced: PBMCs. These receptors were taken from a woman under 40 in good health and CMV-seropositive. The CDR3 runs from the conserved cysteine through the conserved F or W. A D gene is named only where the DNA matches it firmly. Clone sizes are given selectively: once, few, many, or a class where the clone is expanded.

d_call	clone_size	v_call	j_call	cdr3_nt	cdr3_aa
TRBD1	-	TRBV28	TRBJ2-7	TGTGCCAGCACCCAGGGACAGGCCTACGAGCAGTACTTC	CASTQGQAYEQYF
-	once	TRBV18	TRBJ1-1	TGTGCCAGCTCACCACGGTGGCAGGGGAACACTGAAGCTTTCTTT	CASSPRWQGNTEAFF
TRBD1	-	TRBV2	TRBJ1-5	TGTGCCAGCCGCCAGAATGACAGGGGGCTCAATCAGCCCCAGCATTTT	CASRQNDRGLNQPQHF
TRBD2	-	TRBV29-1	TRBJ2-7	TGCAGCGTCATGACTAGCGGGAGCTCCTACGAGCAGTACTTC	CSVMTSGSSYEQYF
-	-	TRBV18	TRBJ1-5	TGTGCCAGCTCCCCCGGGCGGGGAGGGCCTCAGCCCCAGCATTTT	CASSPGRGGPQPQHF
-	-	TRBV7-9	TRBJ1-2	TGTGCCAGCAGCTCAACTGGGGGAGGAAGTGGCTACACCTTC	CASSSTGGGSGYTF
-	-	TRBV14	TRBJ1-2	TGTGCCAGCAGCTCCCGGGATTTAAATAACTATGGCTACACCTTC	CASSSRDLNNYGYTF
-	-	TRBV2	TRBJ1-4	TGTGCCAGCAGTGGCGGACAGTTTAAAAAACTGTTTTTT	CASSGGQFKKLFF
TRBD1	-	TRBV2	TRBJ1-5	TGTGCCAGCACCCGGGAGGGGGCTCAGCCCCAGCATTTT	CASTREGAQPQHF
-	-	TRBV11-1	TRBJ2-7	TGTGCCAGCAGCAGGGGACAACCATACTACGAGCAGTACTTC	CASSRGQPYYEQYF
-	-	TRBV4-2	TRBJ1-2	TGTGCCAGCAGCCCGTTACAGGGCGGCTATGGCTACACCTTC	CASSPLQGGYGYTF
TRBD2	few	TRBV7-3	TRBJ2-1	TGTGCCAGCAGCCCGGACAGCGGGAGTTCCTACAATGAGCAGTTCTTC	CASSPDSGSSYNEQFF
TRBD1	-	TRBV28	TRBJ1-4	TGTGCCAGCAGTTCTCCGGGACAGGGCGTTGAAAAACTGTTTTTT	CASSSPGQGVEKLFF
-	-	TRBV29-1	TRBJ1-4	TGCAGCGTTTTAACACGGCCGGGGGCAACTAATGAAAAACTGTTTTTT	CSVLTRPGATNEKLFF
-	-	TRBV5-6	TRBJ1-5	TGTGCCAGCAGCGTAACAGGGAGCCAGCCCCAGCATTTT	CASSVTGSQPQHF
-	once	TRBV19	TRBJ1-1	TGTGCCAGTAGACAGTTCCCCACTGAAGCTTTCTTT	CASRQFPTEAFF
TRBD1	-	TRBV7-9	TRBJ1-1	TGTGCCAGCAGCAGGGGGGACAGGGCGGGTACTGAAGCTTTCTTT	CASSRGDRAGTEAFF
-	once	TRBV27	TRBJ1-2	TGTGCCAGCAGTCGCCGGGTCGGGGAGCGGGTCTATGGCTACACCTTC	CASSRRVGERVYGYTF
TRBD1	once	TRBV27	TRBJ1-2	TGTGCCAGCAGTCACAGGGGGCCCAACTATGGCTACACCTTC	CASSHRGPNYGYTF
TRBD1	-	TRBV2	TRBJ2-2	TGTGCCAGCAGGGGACAGGGGCGGGACACCGGGGAGCTGTTTTTT	CASRGQGRDTGELFF
TRBD1	few	TRBV11-2	TRBJ1-1	TGTGCCAGCAGCTTAGGGGACAGGGGGCGCGACACTGAAGCTTTCTTT	CASSLGDRGRDTEAFF
TRBD2	-	TRBV28	TRBJ2-3	TGTGCCAGCAGTTTGGCCGGGACTATCGTGGATACGCAGTATTTT	CASSLAGTIVDTQYF
-	-	TRBV7-2	TRBJ2-7	TGTGCCAGCAGCCCCAACTCCTACGAGCAGTACTTC	CASSPNSYEQYF
TRBD1	-	TRBV30	TRBJ2-6	TGTGCCTGGGGGGGGTGGACAGGGGTCGCGGCTGGGGCCAACGTCCTGACTTTC	CAWGGWTGVAAGANVLTF
TRBD1	-	TRBV7-2	TRBJ2-2	TGTGCCAGCAGCCCTAGACAGGGGTTCGGGGAGCTGTTTTTT	CASSPRQGFGELFF